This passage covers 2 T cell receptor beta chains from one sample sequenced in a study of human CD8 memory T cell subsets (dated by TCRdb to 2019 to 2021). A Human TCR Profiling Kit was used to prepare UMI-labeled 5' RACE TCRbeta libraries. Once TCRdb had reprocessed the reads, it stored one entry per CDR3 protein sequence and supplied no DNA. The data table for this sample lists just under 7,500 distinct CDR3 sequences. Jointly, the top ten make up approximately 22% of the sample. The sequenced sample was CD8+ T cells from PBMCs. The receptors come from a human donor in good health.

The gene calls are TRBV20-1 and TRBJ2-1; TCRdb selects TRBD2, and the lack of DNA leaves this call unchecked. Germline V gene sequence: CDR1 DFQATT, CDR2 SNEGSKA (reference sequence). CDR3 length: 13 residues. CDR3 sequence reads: CSARSPSDNEQFF.

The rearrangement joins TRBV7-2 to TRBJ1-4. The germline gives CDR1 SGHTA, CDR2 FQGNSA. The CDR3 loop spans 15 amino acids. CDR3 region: CASSPGPGLVEKLFF. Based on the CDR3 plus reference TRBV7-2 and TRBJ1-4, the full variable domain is GAGVSQSPSNKVTEKGKDVELRCDPISGHTALYWYRQSLGQGLEFLIYFQGNSAPDKSGLPSDRFSAERTGGSVSTLTIQRTQQEDSAVYLCASSPGPGLVEKLFFGSGTQLSVL.